This is a list of T cell receptor beta chains from one sample in a study of metastatic and nonmetastatic thyroid tumors. TCRdb reprocessed the PCR reads via MiXCR. This sample has around 21,000 clones, with about 35% found just once. The specimen was tumor tissue. These receptor sequences come from a female donor with papillary thyroid cancer or a benign thyroid nodule (not recorded which). Some clones in this sample may be carry-over from other donors' samples. Both conserved end residues are part of each CDR3. The order of the fields is V gene, J gene, D gene, clone size, CDR3 DNA, CDR3 protein. The D gene is left open where the match is weak. Part of the rows lack a size; the others show once, few, many or a class for expanded clones.

V: TRBV11-2
J: TRBJ2-5
D: TRBD2
size: NA
DNA: TGTGCCAGCAGCTTACTTAGCGGGAGGGCCGAGACCCAGTACTTC
CDR3: CASSLLSGRAETQYF

V: TRBV2
J: TRBJ2-7
D: TRBD2
size: few
DNA: TGTGCCAGCAGGGGCGGGACATACACCGGGACTAGCGGGTTAGAGCAGTACTTC
CDR3: CASRGGTYTGTSGLEQYF

V: TRBV7-9
J: TRBJ2-7
D: TRBD2
size: NA
DNA: TGTGCCAGCAGCGATACTAGCGGCCCCTCCTACGAGCAGTACTTC
CDR3: CASSDTSGPSYEQYF

V: TRBV28
J: TRBJ1-5
D: NA
size: NA
DNA: TGTGCCAGCAGTCAGACACGGGGTGACTCTATACCCCAGCATTTT
CDR3: CASSQTRGDSIPQHF

V: TRBV6-1
J: TRBJ2-6
D: NA
size: NA
DNA: TGTGCCAGCAGTCCCCGACCGACTTCTGGGGCCAACGTCCTGACTTTC
CDR3: CASSPRPTSGANVLTF

V: TRBV18
J: TRBJ1-2
D: NA
size: NA
DNA: TGTGCCAGCTCACCCTCAGGGGTCGATGGCTACACCTTC
CDR3: CASSPSGVDGYTF

V: TRBV20-1
J: TRBJ2-7
D: TRBD2
size: NA
DNA: TGCAGTGCTAGAGGGACTAGCGCCTACGAGCAGTACTTC
CDR3: CSARGTSAYEQYF

V: TRBV5-1
J: TRBJ2-1
D: NA
size: NA
DNA: TGCGCCAGCAGCTTGGTAGTGGATGAGCAATTCTTC
CDR3: CASSLVVDEQFF

V: TRBV6-4
J: TRBJ2-1
D: NA
size: NA
DNA: TGTGCCAGCAGCACTCCCAGGGGCCGGGGGGCCGCGAATGAGCAGTTCTTC
CDR3: CASSTPRGRGAANEQFF

V: TRBV19
J: TRBJ2-1
D: NA
size: few
DNA: TGTGCCAGTAGTATTTCCCAGAGAGGCAATGAGCAGTTCTTC
CDR3: CASSISQRGNEQFF

V: TRBV7-2
J: TRBJ2-7
D: TRBD2
size: NA
DNA: TGTGCCAGCAGCCGTGGACTAGCGGGAACCGGCGAGCAGTACTTC
CDR3: CASSRGLAGTGEQYF

V: TRBV30
J: TRBJ1-2
D: TRBD1
size: few
DNA: TGTGCCTGGAGTGCCCGGGACAGGGGATTCTATGGCTACACCTTC
CDR3: CAWSARDRGFYGYTF

V: TRBV4-3
J: TRBJ1-4
D: TRBD1
size: NA
DNA: TGCGCCAGCAGCCAAGAGGAGGGGGCGAGTAATGAAAAACTGTTTTTT
CDR3: CASSQEEGASNEKLFF

V: TRBV6-1
J: TRBJ1-1
D: NA
size: few
DNA: TGTGCCAGCTCAGGGATCCAGGGGAGCGCCACTGAAGCTTTCTTT
CDR3: CASSGIQGSATEAFF

V: TRBV20-1
J: TRBJ1-1
D: TRBD1
size: NA
DNA: TGCAGTGCAAAGAGCCAGGGGGCGTTCACTGAAGCTTTCTTT
CDR3: CSAKSQGAFTEAFF

V: TRBV12-3/TRBV12-4
J: TRBJ1-6
D: NA
size: NA
DNA: TGTGCCAGCAGTTTGGGGCAGGGGCTTTCACCCCTCCACTTT
CDR3: CASSLGQGLSPLHF

V: TRBV9
J: TRBJ2-7
D: NA
size: NA
DNA: TGTGCCAGCAGCGACTACCCACACTCCTACGAGCAGTACTTC
CDR3: CASSDYPHSYEQYF

V: TRBV4-3
J: TRBJ2-3
D: NA
size: NA
DNA: TGCGCCAGCAGCCAAGAGAGGCTAGCGCGCACAGATACGCAGTATTTT
CDR3: CASSQERLARTDTQYF

V: TRBV6-1
J: TRBJ1-2
D: NA
size: few
DNA: TGTGCCAGCAGTGGGGGACCAGGGGATGGCTACACCTTC
CDR3: CASSGGPGDGYTF

V: TRBV11-1
J: TRBJ2-2
D: TRBD1
size: NA
DNA: TGTGCCAGCAGCCCCTCGGACAGGGGCACCGGGGAGCTGTTTTTT
CDR3: CASSPSDRGTGELFF

V: TRBV28
J: TRBJ1-6
D: TRBD1
size: NA
DNA: TGTGCCAGCAGTTCGGGACAGGAGAATTCACCCCTCCACTTT
CDR3: CASSSGQENSPLHF

V: TRBV5-1
J: TRBJ1-4
D: TRBD1
size: NA
DNA: TGCGCCAGCAGCGTAAATGGACAGGCTGAAAAACTGTTTTTT
CDR3: CASSVNGQAEKLFF

V: TRBV6-1
J: TRBJ2-7
D: NA
size: NA
DNA: TGTGCCACCCTTCCGGAGGCGAAGGGGGGCGGGTACGAGCAGTACTTC
CDR3: CATLPEAKGGGYEQYF

V: TRBV7-2
J: TRBJ1-2
D: NA
size: NA
DNA: TGTGCCAGCAGCTTAAGCGGCGGGGGCGGCTATGGCTACACCTTC
CDR3: CASSLSGGGGYGYTF

V: TRBV20-1
J: TRBJ1-5
D: NA
size: NA
DNA: TGCAGTGCTAAGGCAGGGATCGACAATCAGCCCCAGCATTTT
CDR3: CSAKAGIDNQPQHF

V: TRBV2
J: TRBJ1-1
D: NA
size: NA
DNA: TGTGCCAGCACCACTGGTGGAACTGAAGCTTTCTTT
CDR3: CASTTGGTEAFF

V: TRBV11-2
J: TRBJ2-2
D: NA
size: few
DNA: TGTGCCAGCAGCATTGGCTGGCTTACCGGGGAGCTGTTTTTT
CDR3: CASSIGWLTGELFF

V: TRBV6-1
J: TRBJ2-1
D: NA
size: NA
DNA: TGTGCCAGCAGTGAAATCCGGACCCCACCCTCCTTCAATGAGCAGTTCTTC
CDR3: CASSEIRTPPSFNEQFF

V: TRBV5-1
J: TRBJ1-2
D: NA
size: NA
DNA: TGCGCCAGCAGCTTGGGGGATAACTATGGCTACACCTTC
CDR3: CASSLGDNYGYTF

V: TRBV13
J: TRBJ2-1
D: NA
size: once
DNA: TGTGCCAGCCTTCGAGTGGGCAGCCACAATGAGCAGTTCTTC
CDR3: CASLRVGSHNEQFF

V: TRBV19
J: TRBJ1-5
D: TRBD1
size: few
DNA: TGTGCCAGTAGTGTCTACAGGGGAAGCAATCAGCCCCAGCATTTT
CDR3: CASSVYRGSNQPQHF

V: TRBV12-3/TRBV12-4
J: TRBJ1-2
D: NA
size: few
DNA: TGTGCCAGCAGTTCATCTCGGGCCCCCTATGGCTACACCTTC
CDR3: CASSSSRAPYGYTF

V: TRBV6-1
J: TRBJ2-1
D: NA
size: NA
DNA: TGTGCCAGTACCATAGCGGCCTCCTACAATGAGCAGTTCTTC
CDR3: CASTIAASYNEQFF

V: TRBV6-8
J: TRBJ2-3
D: NA
size: few
DNA: TGTGCCAGCAGCATGGGGGGCACAGATACGCAGTATTTT
CDR3: CASSMGGTDTQYF

V: TRBV5-1
J: TRBJ1-2
D: TRBD1
size: NA
DNA: TGCGCCAGCAGATCGGACAGGGTTAGTGGCTACACCTTC
CDR3: CASRSDRVSGYTF

V: TRBV30
J: TRBJ1-2
D: NA
size: NA
DNA: TGTGCCTGGAGTGTATTTTCAGGGCATGGCTACACCTTC
CDR3: CAWSVFSGHGYTF

V: TRBV7-2
J: TRBJ2-7
D: NA
size: NA
DNA: TGTGCCAGCAGCCAACAGGGTGGGAACTACGAGCAGTACTTC
CDR3: CASSQQGGNYEQYF

V: TRBV6-5
J: TRBJ2-2
D: NA
size: few
DNA: TGTGCCAGCAGTTACTCGATTGTCGGGGAGCTGTTTTTT
CDR3: CASSYSIVGELFF

V: TRBV6-1
J: TRBJ1-3
D: TRBD1
size: NA
DNA: TGTGCCAGCAGTGAAGCCGGGACAGGAGCAGGAAACACCATATATTTT
CDR3: CASSEAGTGAGNTIYF

V: TRBV12-3/TRBV12-4
J: TRBJ2-7
D: TRBD1
size: few
DNA: TGTGCCAGCAGCAGAGGGGGACAGTACTACGAGCAGTACTTC
CDR3: CASSRGGQYYEQYF

V: TRBV2
J: TRBJ2-5
D: TRBD2
size: NA
DNA: TGTGCCAGCAGTGAAGCCGGGACTAGCGTCGCGGAGACCCAGTACTTC
CDR3: CASSEAGTSVAETQYF

V: TRBV6-1
J: TRBJ1-3
D: NA
size: few
DNA: TGTGCCAGCAGTTCGGACGGCAGCTCTGGAAACACCATATATTTT
CDR3: CASSSDGSSGNTIYF

V: TRBV12-3/TRBV12-4
J: TRBJ2-7
D: TRBD2
size: NA
DNA: TGTGCCAGCAGCCCTTTGGGGGGGAGCTCCTACGAGCAGTACTTC
CDR3: CASSPLGGSSYEQYF

V: TRBV5-1
J: TRBJ2-7
D: NA
size: NA
DNA: TGCGCCAGCAGCAGTGGGACATTGTCCTACGAGCAGTACTTC
CDR3: CASSSGTLSYEQYF

V: TRBV7-2
J: TRBJ2-7
D: NA
size: NA
DNA: TGTGCCAGCAGCTTAGCCCCTCGGGAGTATTACGAGCAGTACTTC
CDR3: CASSLAPREYYEQYF

V: TRBV20-1
J: TRBJ2-1
D: TRBD2
size: NA
DNA: TGCAGTGCTAGAGATTCGAACGGGAGGGCAGTCAATGAGCAGTTCTTC
CDR3: CSARDSNGRAVNEQFF

V: TRBV28
J: TRBJ2-5
D: NA
size: NA
DNA: TGTGCCAGCAGTTTAGGTGACTCCCAAGAGACCCAGTACTTC
CDR3: CASSLGDSQETQYF

V: TRBV11-3
J: TRBJ2-3
D: TRBD2
size: NA
DNA: TGTGCCAGCAGCTTAGGTGCGGGAGTACCAGATACGCAGTATTTT
CDR3: CASSLGAGVPDTQYF

V: TRBV20-1
J: TRBJ2-1
D: TRBD2
size: NA
DNA: TGCAGTGCTAGAGATGGACTAGCGGGAGGGTGGACCTACAATGAGCAGTTCTTC
CDR3: CSARDGLAGGWTYNEQFF

V: TRBV5-1
J: TRBJ1-2
D: NA
size: NA
DNA: TGCGCCAGCAGCTTTGACGAAGCGGGTTACTATGGCTACACCTTC
CDR3: CASSFDEAGYYGYTF

V: TRBV2
J: TRBJ1-1
D: NA
size: few
DNA: TGTGCCAGCACAACACATGGCACTGAAGCTTTCTTT
CDR3: CASTTHGTEAFF

V: TRBV20-1
J: TRBJ2-5
D: TRBD1
size: NA
DNA: TGCAGTGCTGGACTGGTGGACAGGTCGGGGACCCAGTACTTC
CDR3: CSAGLVDRSGTQYF

V: TRBV20-1
J: TRBJ1-3
D: NA
size: once
DNA: TGCAGTGCTACCGGGACAGGAAACACCATATATTTT
CDR3: CSATGTGNTIYF

V: TRBV2
J: TRBJ1-2
D: NA
size: once
DNA: TGTGCCAGCAGTGAAAGGCTGTGGAGACAGCGAGCTAACTATGGCTACACCTTC
CDR3: CASSERLWRQRANYGYTF

V: TRBV28
J: TRBJ2-7
D: TRBD1
size: few
DNA: TGTGCCAGCAGTCCGGACAGGGAGTTAAACGAGCAGTACTTC
CDR3: CASSPDRELNEQYF